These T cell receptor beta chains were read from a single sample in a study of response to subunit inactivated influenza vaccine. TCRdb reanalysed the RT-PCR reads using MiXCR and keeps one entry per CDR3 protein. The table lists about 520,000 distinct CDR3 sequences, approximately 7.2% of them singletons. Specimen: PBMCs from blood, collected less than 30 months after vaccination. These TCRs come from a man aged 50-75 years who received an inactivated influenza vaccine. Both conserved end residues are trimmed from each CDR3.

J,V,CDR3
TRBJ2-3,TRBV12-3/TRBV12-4,ASSSLAGATDTQY
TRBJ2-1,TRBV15,ATSRETGALRNEQF
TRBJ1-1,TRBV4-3,ASSQDRVRGGTEAF
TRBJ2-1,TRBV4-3,ASSQDPSESSYNEQF
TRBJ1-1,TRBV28,ASSSAHGEGYPEAF
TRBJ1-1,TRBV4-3,ASSQSRLNTEAF
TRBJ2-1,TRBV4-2,ASSQDPYDEQF
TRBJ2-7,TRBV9,ASSVAGTTAGILGEQY
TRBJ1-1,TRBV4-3,ASSQDGAVGTEAF
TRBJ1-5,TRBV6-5,ASSYSGGSQPQH